These 8 T cell receptor beta chains were all obtained from the same sample, sequenced in a study of CD8+ T cells in alopecia areata (dated by TCRdb to 2016 to 2019). To prepare the library, the immunoSEQ multiplex PCR assay was applied. RNA was extracted from all samples and reverse transcribed into cDNA, which served as template for TCR sequencing. Sourced from immuneACCESS, this table was stored by TCRdb with only in-frame sequences that have V and J called. A share of the clones is absent; for the studies checked, an unresolved V gene accounts for under half, and the remainder has no known explanation. The sample records 120,000 or so clones, approximately 60% of which are singletons. Clones ranked in the top ten supply 5% to 7% of the sample. The time point label, as the study defines it: less than five weeks on oral tofacitinib. The treatment or condition label corresponds to: oral pan-JAK inhibitor, 5-10 mg twice daily.

The sequences come from CD4+ T cells sorted from blood, collected at week 4, from a patient treated with tofacitinib. These receptors were obtained from a human donor with alopecia areata.

This clone was observed once. The gene calls are TRBV29-1 and TRBJ2-7; possible D gene TRBD1, 7 bases. The CDR3 consists of 12 residues. V dropped 5 bases and J dropped 7 bases, with 15 bases sitting between them. Germline V lookup: CDR1 SQVTM, CDR2 ANQGSEA. The CDR3 loop reads CSVLGGAGEQYF. CDR3 DNA: TGCAGCGTTTTAGGGGGCGCGGGGGAGCAGTACTTC.

The chain combines TRBV6-5 with TRBJ2-3; D gene ambiguous. The CDR3 covers 13 residues. Germline CDR1 is MNHEY and CDR2 is SVGAGI. Trimming stripped 0 bases from V and 10 bases from J, with 11 bases between. CDR3 region: CASSYSVGLSQYF. In nucleotides, the CDR3 is TGTGCCAGCAGTTACTCGGTCGGGCTGTCGCAGTATTTT.

Only a few counts were recorded for this clone. The V gene is TRBV28, the J gene TRBJ2-3; maybe TRBD1 (6 bases). The CDR3 contains 14 residues. Trimming pared 10 bases from V and 6 bases from J, leaving 20 bases between. CDR1 is MDHEN and CDR2 is SYDVKM in the germline V gene. This chain's CDR3 is CATTRGASPDTQYF. CDR3 in DNA: TGTGCCACCACCAGGGGAGCAAGTCCGGATACGCAGTATTTT.

This rearrangement joins TRBV29-1 to TRBJ2-1; 10 bases agree with TRBD2. V shed 7 bases, J shed 4 bases, and the junction held 7 bases outside the gene matches. The CDR3 is 14 amino acids. CDR1 and CDR2 from the germline V gene are SQVTM and ANQGSEA. The CDR3 coding sequence is TGCAGCGAGCTCAGAGCGGGGGGGTACAATGAGCAGTTCTTC. The encoded protein is CSELRAGGYNEQFF.

The rearrangement links TRBV20-1 to TRBJ2-7; the D is unclear. The ends were cut back, 4 bases at V and 4 bases at J, with 8 bases in the middle. CDR1 and CDR2 (germline): DFQATT, SNEGSKA (reference sequence). CDR3 size: 11 residues. The DNA of the CDR3 is TGCAGTGCTATGAAGGGATACGAGCAGTACTTC. It encodes CSAMKGYEQYF.

The table lists this clone with a few counts. V and J are TRBV6-6 and TRBJ2-1; perhaps D is TRBD1 or TRBD2 (5 bases each). The CDR3 runs 15 residues. V lost 5 bases and J 5 bases, leaving 16 bases between the germline ends. In germline, CDR1 is MNHNY, CDR2 SVGAGI (reference sequence). DNA for the CDR3: TGTGCCAGCAGTCACCCGGGGACCGAAGACAATGAGCAGTTCTTC. It yields the protein CASSHPGTEDNEQFF.

This chain joins TRBV6-6 and TRBJ2-7; no definite D call. CDR1 MNHNY and CDR2 SVGAGI come from the germline V gene (reference sequence). This CDR3 has 10 amino acids. The V and J ends lost 6 bases and 9 bases respectively, with 9 bases between them. The CDR3 is CASRGPGQYF. The CDR3 DNA follows: TGTGCCAGCAGGGGTCCTGGGCAGTACTTC.

This rearrangement joins TRBV5-4 to TRBJ2-3; TRBD2 matches at 11 bases. This CDR3 contains 17 residues. J lost 4 bases, V lost 3 bases, and 10 bases had no gene match. The germline V gene has CDR1 SGHNT and CDR2 YYREEE (reference sequence). CDR3 region: CASSSSRSGGAADTQYF. CDR3 DNA sequence: TGTGCCAGCAGCTCCTCACGTAGCGGGGGGGCCGCAGATACGCAGTATTTT.